The clone carrying this T cell receptor (beta chain) was seen repeatedly, ten times or more. The target antigen is unknown. These data come from a study of T cells in Graves' hyperthyroidism and ophthalmopathy. RNA transcripts gave rise to amplified TCR beta CDR3 regions. HTBI primers were used for first-round RT-PCR of the TCR CDR3. One entry per CDR3 protein results from TCRdb running MiXCR on the multiplex PCR reads. The data show 600,000 to 850,000 distinct CDR3 sequences, with around a sixth seen just once and 16% held by the top ten. Germline CDR1 and CDR2: LGHDT and YNNKEL (reference sequence). This CDR3 region has 16 residues. Trimming pared 0 bases from V and 2 bases from J, leaving 13 bases between. Study results and limitations: Blood also carried most thyroid clonotypes expanded above 0.001. Patients with ophthalmopathy were separated from those with stable hyperthyroidism by a 13 V-J model.

Among the patients, aged 18 to 65, hyperthyroidism was newly diagnosed and had lasted under 2 months. Not enrolled were patients with uncontrolled infection, other autoimmune disease, pregnancy or lactation. V gene TRBV3-1 combines with J gene TRBJ1-2; D gene ambiguous. The sequence was collected from a woman between 50 and 59 years old with Graves' hyperthyroidism that later progressed to Graves' ophthalmopathy. The source material was blood. Here the CDR3 reads CASSQEQLGINYGYTF. For the CDR3, the DNA is TGTGCCAGCAGCCAAGAACAGTTGGGGATAAACTATGGCTACACCTTC.